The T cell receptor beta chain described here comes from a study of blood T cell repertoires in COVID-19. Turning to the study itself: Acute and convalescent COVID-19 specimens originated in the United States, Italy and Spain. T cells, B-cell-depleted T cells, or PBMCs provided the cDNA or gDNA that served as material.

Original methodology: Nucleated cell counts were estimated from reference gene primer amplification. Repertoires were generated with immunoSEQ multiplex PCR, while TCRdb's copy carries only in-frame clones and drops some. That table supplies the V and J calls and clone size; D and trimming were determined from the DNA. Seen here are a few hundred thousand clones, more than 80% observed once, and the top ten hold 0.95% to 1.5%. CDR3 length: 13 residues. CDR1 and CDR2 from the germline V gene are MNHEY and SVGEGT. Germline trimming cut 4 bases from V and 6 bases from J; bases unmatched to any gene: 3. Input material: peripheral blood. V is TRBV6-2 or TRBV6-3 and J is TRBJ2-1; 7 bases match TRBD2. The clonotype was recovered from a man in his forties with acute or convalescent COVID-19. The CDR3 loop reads CASSLGRVNEQFF. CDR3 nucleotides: TGTGCCAGCAGTTTGGGGAGGGTCAATGAGCAGTTCTTC.